Below, 15 T cell receptor beta chains from the same sample are listed, as sequenced in a study of T cell repertoires in cytomegalovirus infection (dated by TCRdb to between 2017 and 2020). TCRdb shows the sequencer as Illumina HiSeq 1500. The public reads were run again by TCRdb, first through fastp at Q25 and then through MiXCR, and only productive beta chains were kept. All rows with the same CDR3 protein become a single entry with the most common DNA and genes. For this sample there are around 290,000 distinct CDR3 sequences; about 25% appear just once. Approximately 13% of the sample is in the top ten clones. The sequenced sample consisted of PBMCs. These receptor sequences come from a human donor in good health (CMV status not recorded). Some clones in this sample may be carry-over from other donors' samples.

This clonotype was counted a single time. This chain links TRBV6-6 with TRBJ1-1; no firm D call. V lost 0 bases to trimming and J lost 5 bases, with 4 bases between them. This CDR3 has 12 amino acids. Germline V lookup: CDR1 MNHNY, CDR2 SVGAGI (reference sequence). The CDR3 region has the DNA TGTGCCAGCAGTTACTCGGTTACTGAAGCTTTCTTT. As protein: CASSYSVTEAFF.

This chain connects TRBV28 to TRBJ1-5, with D possibly being TRBD1 (6 bases). Germline CDR1 and CDR2: MDHEN and SYDVKM. With 6 bases removed from V and 1 base from J, the gap between germline ends came to 13 bases. This CDR3 contains 15 residues. CDR3 amino acids: CASRLTGLSNQPQHF. The CDR3 coding sequence is TGTGCCAGCAGACTTACAGGGTTAAGCAATCAGCCCCAGCATTTT.

This chain uses TRBV27 with TRBJ2-5; D perhaps matches TRBD2 (6 bases). The CDR3 loop spans 14 amino acids. V was cut by 1 base and J by 5 bases, with 11 bases left in between. Germline CDR1 is MNHEY and CDR2 is SMNVEV (reference sequence). DNA for the CDR3: TGTGCCAGCAGTTTATTTTTTGGAGGGGAGACCCAGTACTTC. Translating gives CASSLFFGGETQYF.

This clonotype was detected ten times or more. The chain carries TRBV7-2 and TRBJ2-1, with a weak D call TRBD1 (5 bases). The CDR3 is 15 amino acids. Trimming removed 0 bases at V and 0 bases at J, with 6 bases between. Germline V gene sequence: CDR1 SGHTA, CDR2 FQGNSA. CDR3 residues: CASSLAGLSYNEQFF. CDR3 nucleotides: TGTGCCAGCAGCTTAGCGGGGCTCTCCTACAATGAGCAGTTCTTC.

This chain joins TRBV11-2 and TRBJ2-7, with 7 nucleotides matching TRBD2. The germline gives CDR1 SGHAT, CDR2 FQNNGV. The V and J ends lost 0 bases and 9 bases, in that order; junction bases with no gene match: 5. CDR3 length: 13 residues. This chain's CDR3 is CASSLEVRGVQYF. DNA of the CDR3: TGTGCCAGCAGCTTAGAGGTCCGGGGGGTGCAGTACTTC.

The chain is built from TRBV11-2 and TRBJ2-1; the match to TRBD2 covers 13 bases. CDR3 length: 19 amino acids. The germline CDR1 and CDR2 sequences are SGHAT and FQNNGV. V trimming: 3 bases; J trimming: 4 bases; junction bases outside the gene matches: 12. DNA of the CDR3: TGTGCCAGCAGCTTCTTGACAGGGACTAGCGGGGCGACTTACAATGAGCAGTTCTTC. Residues: CASSFLTGTSGATYNEQFF.

The chain uses TRBV7-6 and TRBJ2-1, with 7 nucleotides matching TRBD2. Germline V gives CDR1 SGHVS, CDR2 FNYEAQ. CDR3 length: 16 amino acids. J lost 4 bases, V lost 0 bases, and 6 bases had no gene match. This CDR3 is CASSLAGGSRYNEQFF. CDR3 sequence (DNA): TGTGCCAGCAGCTTAGCTGGCGGGAGTCGGTACAATGAGCAGTTCTTC. Looking up the rest from reference TRBV7-6 and TRBJ2-1 gives the full variable domain: GAGVSQSPRYKVTKRGQDVALRCDPISGHVSLYWYRQALGQGPEFLTYFNYEAQQDKSGLPNDRFSAERPEGSISTLTIQRTEQRDSAMYRCASSLAGGSRYNEQFFGPGTRLTVL.

V is TRBV18 and J is TRBJ2-3; 9 nucleotides align to TRBD2. In germline, CDR1 is KGHSH, CDR2 LQKENI. The CDR3 has 15 residues. Trimming took 2 bases from V and 2 from J; bases not matched to a gene: 2. In DNA form, the CDR3 reads TGTGCCAGCTCACCAGCTAGCGGGGACACAGATACGCAGTATTTT. It yields the protein CASSPASGDTDTQYF.

Remarks on this clonotype: The germline gene is not matched at one end of the junction; a read error may be the cause. The rearrangement links TRBV28 to TRBJ2-5; maybe TRBD1 (7 bases). The CDR3 has 15 amino acids. The germline V gene has CDR1 MDHEN and CDR2 SYDVKM. CDR3 region: CAGSRGLMRGETQYF. CDR3 in DNA: TGTGCCGGCAGCAGGGGGTTAATGCGGGGAGAGACCCAGTACTTC.

This clonotype was picked up a small number of times. The V call is TRBV7-2, the J call TRBJ1-2; 7 bases are a match to TRBD1. Germline V CDR1 and CDR2: SGHTA, FQGNSA. The junction had 6 bases not matched to a gene; V was cut back by 5 bases and J by 0 bases. This CDR3 has 15 amino acids. This CDR3 reads CASSRRGLTNYGYTF. The CDR3 coding sequence is TGTGCCAGCAGCCGTAGGGGGCTGACTAACTATGGCTACACCTTC. The full variable domain, rest sourced from reference TRBV7-2 and TRBJ1-2, is GAGVSQSPSNKVTEKGKDVELRCDPISGHTALYWYRQSLGQGLEFLIYFQGNSAPDKSGLPSDRFSAERTGGSVSTLTIQRTQQEDSAVYLCASSRRGLTNYGYTFGSGTRLTVV.

In this sample, this clonotype turned up many times. The chain has TRBV5-1 and TRBJ1-5; unclear D gene. The CDR3 spans 15 residues. Germline-derived CDR1 and CDR2 are SGHRS and YFSETQ. Trimming took off 0 bases at V and 4 bases at J, with 11 bases between the two ends. CDR3 nucleotide sequence: TGCGCCAGCAGCTTGGGGGTTGCGGAGAATCAGCCCCAGCATTTT. Protein sequence: CASSLGVAENQPQHF.

This clonotype was seen a few times. This sequence joins TRBV20-1 and TRBJ2-5; D is perhaps TRBD1 (5 bases). Germline V CDR1 and CDR2: DFQATT, SNEGSKA (reference sequence). The CDR3 is 17 amino acids. V lost 1 base and J lost 4, with 22 bases in between. The CDR3 DNA reads as TGCAGTGCTAGAGGTCCCCTTGGGGCCCTAAGGCCAGAGACCCAGTACTTC. It specifies CSARGPLGALRPETQYF.

This clonotype showed up just a few times. CDR3 sequence (DNA): TGTGCCAGCAGCTTACGACAGGGGCAAGGCTACGAGCAGTACTTC. Its translation: CASSLRQGQGYEQYF. J is TRBJ2-7 and V is TRBV11-2; the match to TRBD1 covers 8 bases. Germline lookup yields CDR1 SGHAT and CDR2 FQNNGV. CDR3 size: 15 residues. Losses at the gene ends were 2 bases for V and 3 bases for J; bases not matched to a gene: 6.

V and J are TRBV7-2 and TRBJ1-2; no clear D. Looked up from germline, CDR1 is SGHTA and CDR2 is FQGNSA. This CDR3 comprises 13 residues. V was cut by 6 bases and J by 6 bases, with 14 bases left in between. The CDR3 here is CASSSQEWDGYTF. In nucleotides, the CDR3 is TGTGCCAGCAGTTCCCAGGAATGGGATGGCTACACCTTC.

The chain uses TRBV7-2 and TRBJ1-4; D not resolved. The CDR3 runs to 14 residues. Germline V gene sequence: CDR1 SGHTA, CDR2 FQGNSA. The V gene lost 2 bases and the J gene lost 2 bases, with 6 bases spanning the gap. This CDR3 reads CASSLHLTNEKLFF. The DNA for the CDR3 is TGTGCCAGCAGCTTACATCTGACTAATGAAAAACTGTTTTTT.